This passage covers 17 T cell receptor beta chains from one sample sequenced in a study of prognosis after radiotherapy for stage I lung cancer. TCR beta CDR3 was amplified from genomic DNA by two-round multiplex PCR. Primers specific to each TRBV and TRBJ gene drove first-round PCR. MiXCR was run by TCRdb on the multiplex PCR reads, yielding one entry per CDR3 protein. The sample yields some 38,000 distinct CDR3 sequences, roughly a quarter seen once. Here the sequenced sample was PBMCs, taken before or after stereotactic body radiation therapy (not recorded which). The receptors stem from a donor aged 50 or older with non-small cell lung cancer.

This clonotype was seen many times. The rearrangement joins TRBV7-3 to TRBJ2-1; the D gene is possibly TRBD2 (9 bases). The CDR3 spans 17 residues. Germline CDR1 SGHTA, CDR2 FQGTGA. V was clipped by 0 bases and J by 4 bases, with 16 bases between them. The CDR3 DNA is TGTGCCAGCAGCTTAACGGCTAGCGGGACAGGTTACAATGAGCAGTTCTTC. It codes for CASSLTASGTGYNEQFF.

This clonotype was seen many times. The chain uses TRBV12-3 or TRBV12-4 and TRBJ2-7, with a tentative D call TRBD1 (6 bases). V was cut by 6 bases and J by 5 bases, with 17 bases left in between. This CDR3 has 14 residues. The DNA for the CDR3 is TGTGCCAGCAGGCCGACAGGAATTCTCAACGAGCAGTACTTC. Amino acids: CASRPTGILNEQYF.

This clonotype was found many times. This chain links TRBV11-1 with TRBJ1-6; no reliable D call. Germline V CDR1 and CDR2: SGHAT, FQDESV (reference sequence). The CDR3 loop spans 15 amino acids. Between the trimmed V and J ends, which lost 5 bases and 8 bases, there was a span of 16 bases. CDR3 sequence reads: CASSLDVYRDSPLHF. The CDR3 DNA reads as TGTGCCAGCAGCCTCGACGTATATAGGGATTCACCCCTCCACTTT.

This clonotype was counted many times. The chain couples TRBV6-1 to TRBJ1-1; no reliable D call. Germline-derived CDR1 and CDR2 are MNHNS and SASEGT. CDR3 size: 15 residues. Trimming stripped 5 bases from V and 1 base from J, with 14 bases between. In DNA form, the CDR3 reads TGTGCCAGCAGTAAAACAGTGGGCGCGAACACTGAAGCTTTCTTT. Its protein is CASSKTVGANTEAFF.

This clonotype came up many times. The V gene is TRBV12-3 or TRBV12-4, the J gene TRBJ2-4; D is unresolved. The length of the CDR3 is 17 residues. V lost 0 bases to trimming and J lost 0 bases, with 12 bases between them. This CDR3 reads CASSLAVGQTAKNIQYF. CDR3 DNA: TGTGCCAGCAGTTTAGCGGTCGGCCAAACAGCCAAAAACATTCAGTACTTC.

This clonotype has a count of ten or more. The gene calls are TRBV11-2 and TRBJ2-1; no clear D gene. The CDR3 totals 16 residues. V was cut by 7 bases and J by 2 bases, with 18 bases left in between. The germline CDR1 and CDR2 sequences are SGHAT and FQNNGV. The CDR3 protein is CASNAVTSRAYNEQFF. In DNA form, the CDR3 reads TGTGCCAGCAATGCGGTGACAAGCAGAGCCTACAATGAGCAGTTCTTC.

This clonotype has ten or more counts. The chain has TRBV4-2 and TRBJ2-4; possibly TRBD1 or TRBD2 for D (6 bases each). V lost 0 bases and J 2 bases, leaving 14 bases between the germline ends. The CDR3 loop spans 17 amino acids. The germline CDR1 and CDR2 sequences are LGHNA and YNFKEQ. The CDR3 DNA reads TGTGCCAGCAGCCAAGAGCGATTAGGGGGGTCCAAAAACATTCAGTACTTC. This translates into CASSQERLGGSKNIQYF.

This clonotype has at least ten counts. The chain combines TRBV28 with TRBJ1-4; D remains unclear. Germline V gene data show CDR1 as MDHEN and CDR2 as SYDVKM. The CDR3 is made up of 12 amino acids. Trimming removed 4 bases at V and 8 bases at J, with 8 bases between. The DNA of the CDR3 is TGTGCCAGCAGTTCTTTTGGGGAAAAACTGTTTTTT. Residues: CASSSFGEKLFF.

As to this clonotype: Since a much larger clone is just one base distant, this may be a read error. The chain links TRBV7-9 to TRBJ1-1, with D maybe TRBD1 (5 bases). CDR1 and CDR2 (germline): SEHNR, FQNEAQ (reference sequence). The CDR3 contains 15 residues. The CDR3 nucleotides read TGTGCCAGCAGCTCCCAGGGAAACATGAACACTGAAGATTTCTTT. This codes for CASSSQGNMNTEDFF.

This clonotype was seen many times. The V gene is TRBV19, the J gene TRBJ2-5; D gene unclear. V lost 7 bases, J lost 2 bases, and 5 bases lay in between. The germline V gene has CDR1 LNHDA and CDR2 SQIVND (reference sequence). CDR3 size: 11 residues. In DNA form, the CDR3 reads TGTGCCAGTATGCATCAAGAGACCCAGTACTTC. As protein: CASMHQETQYF.

This clonotype was counted ten times or more. The rearrangement joins TRBV18 to TRBJ2-1, with 7 bases matching TRBD1. Germline loops: CDR1 KGHSH, CDR2 LQKENI. The CDR3 is made up of 15 amino acids. V dropped 2 bases and J dropped 7; count of bases not matched to a gene: 8. CDR3 region: CASSPATGYSNEQFF. The CDR3, as DNA: TGTGCCAGCTCACCAGCGACAGGGTATTCAAATGAGCAGTTCTTC. Variable domain in full (rest from reference TRBV18 and TRBJ2-1): NAGVMQNPRHLVRRRGQEARLRCSPMKGHSHVYWYRQLPEEGLKFMVYLQKENIIDESGMPKERFSAEFPKEGPSILRIQQVVRGDSAAYFCASSPATGYSNEQFFGPGTRLTVL.

Comment on this clonotype: This likely reflects a read error, since a far larger clone is one base away. The chain links TRBV20-1 to TRBJ2-5, with 9 bases that match TRBD2. Matching the DNA end better, TRBJ2-1 makes the J call doubtful. The CDR3 has 15 amino acids. Germline CDR1 reads DFQATT; CDR2 reads SNEGSKA (reference sequence). The CDR3 reads CSTSAGTSNYNEQFF. The CDR3 nucleotides are TGCAGTACTAGCGCCGGGACTAGCAACTACAATGAGCAGTTCTTC.

Relative to its sample, this clonotype is medium-sized. The V and J genes are TRBV20-1 and TRBJ2-7; D remains ambiguous. V dropped 7 bases and J dropped 5 bases, with 15 bases sitting between them. Germline V CDR1 and CDR2: DFQATT, SNEGSKA (reference sequence). CDR3 length equals 12 residues. For the CDR3, the DNA is TGCAGTGTATGGCCGCAAGGGAACGAGCAGTACTTC. Translated, it gives CSVWPQGNEQYF.

Details on this clonotype: This likely stems from a read error, as it lies one base from a far larger clone. The chain employs TRBV6-4 and TRBJ1-1, with no clear D. Germline CDR1 and CDR2: MRHNA and SNTAGT. The CDR3 has 15 amino acids. The CDR3 DNA reads as TGTACCAGCAAACCTAGTAATCCTGAGACACTGCCGGCTTTCTTT. Translation: CTSKPSNPETLPAFF.

This clonotype occurred once. The chain couples TRBV20-1 to TRBJ1-6; D remains unclear. The V gene's germline CDR1 is DFQATT and CDR2 SNEGSKA (reference sequence). This CDR3 comprises 13 residues. Trimming removed 4 bases from V and 7 bases from J, with 11 bases in between. The DNA for the CDR3 is TGCAGTGCTACGGATACGGGCAATTCACCCCTCCACTTT. As protein: CSATDTGNSPLHF.

The chain is built from TRBV24-1 and TRBJ2-2; D may be TRBD1 (5 bases). The CDR3 has 12 amino acids. V lost 6 bases, J lost 14 bases, and 15 bases lay in between. CDR1 and CDR2 from the germline V gene are KGHDR and SFDVKD. CDR3 residues: CATSLGVGYLFF. CDR3 bases: TGTGCCACCAGTTTAGGGGTCGGGTATCTGTTTTTT.

Turning to this clonotype: Only one base separates this from a far larger clonotype, so it likely reflects a read error. The rearrangement links TRBV6-1 to TRBJ2-3, with 9 nucleotides matching TRBD1. Germline V gives CDR1 MNHNS, CDR2 SASEGT. The CDR3 has 15 residues. The CDR3: CASSRQGETTHTQYF. CDR3 in DNA: TGTGCCAGCAGTCGACAGGGGGAGACCACACATACGCAGTATTTT.